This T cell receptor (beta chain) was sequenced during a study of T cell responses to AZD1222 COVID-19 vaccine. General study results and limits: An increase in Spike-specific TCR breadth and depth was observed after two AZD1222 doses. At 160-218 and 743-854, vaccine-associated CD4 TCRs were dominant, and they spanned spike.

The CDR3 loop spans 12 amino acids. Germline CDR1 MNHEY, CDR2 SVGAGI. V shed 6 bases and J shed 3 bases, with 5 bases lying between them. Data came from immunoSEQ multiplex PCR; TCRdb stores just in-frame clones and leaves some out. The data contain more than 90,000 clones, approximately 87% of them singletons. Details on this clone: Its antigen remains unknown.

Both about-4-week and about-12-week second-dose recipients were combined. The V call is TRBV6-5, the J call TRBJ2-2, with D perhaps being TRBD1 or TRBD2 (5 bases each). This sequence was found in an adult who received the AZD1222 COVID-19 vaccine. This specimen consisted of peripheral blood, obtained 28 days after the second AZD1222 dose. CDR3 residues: CASRGDTGELFF. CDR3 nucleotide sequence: TGTGCCAGCAGGGGGGACACCGGGGAGCTGTTTTTT.